These 32 T cell receptor beta chains originate from one sample sequenced in a study of OX40 agonist ivuxolimab in advanced cancers. Produced via immunoSEQ multiplex PCR; TCRdb's table is partial and in-frame only. The repertoire has more than 25,000 clones, 86% of them found once; the top ten carry more than 25%. The starting material was CD4+ or CD8+ T cells sorted from blood, obtained in a trial of the OX40 agonist ivuxolimab. Receptors were obtained from an adult with an advanced solid tumor such as melanoma, head and neck, liver or kidney cancer.

This clone has just one count. This chain connects TRBV5-4 to TRBJ2-7, with TRBD2 identical over 9 bases. Germline V gene lookup returns CDR1 SGHNT and CDR2 YYREEE (reference sequence). V lost 1 base and J lost 7; bases outside the gene matches: 12. The CDR3 is 16 amino acids. The CDR3 DNA reads as TGTGCCAGCAGCTTGTCGGGCTTAGCGGGAGTACGTGAGCAGTACTTC. Protein sequence: CASSLSGLAGVREQYF.

V and J are TRBV6-1 and TRBJ2-7; D is unresolved. This CDR3 has 12 amino acids. The germline V gene encodes CDR1 MNHNS and CDR2 SASEGT. The V gene lost 6 bases and the J gene lost 3 bases, with 9 bases spanning the gap. CDR3 amino acids: CASSRNNYEQYF. The CDR3, as DNA: TGTGCCAGCAGCAGGAACAACTACGAGCAGTACTTC.

The chain carries TRBV6-6 and TRBJ2-7, with a possible D match to TRBD1 (6 bases). Trimming removed 4 bases at V and 2 bases at J, with 12 bases between. This CDR3 has 14 amino acids. The germline V gene encodes CDR1 MNHNY and CDR2 SVGAGI (reference sequence). CDR3 sequence reads: CASSLQGPPYEQYF. The CDR3, as DNA: TGTGCCAGCAGTTTACAGGGTCCCCCCTACGAGCAGTACTTC.

The rearrangement joins TRBV4-1 to TRBJ2-1; D might be TRBD2 (5 bases). V was clipped by 7 bases and J by 7 bases, with 17 bases between them. Per germline, CDR1 MGHRA and CDR2 YSYEKL. The CDR3 has 14 residues. The CDR3 DNA reads TGCGCCAGCAAGTTCGGCTTCGGAGGAAATGAGCAGTTCTTC. Translating gives CASKFGFGGNEQFF.

This clone was found once. This chain joins TRBV6-1 and TRBJ2-5, with 9 bases matching TRBD1. TRBJ2-7 matches the DNA end more closely, so the J call is doubtful. The CDR3 has 14 residues. Germline lookup yields CDR1 MNHNS and CDR2 SASEGT. The chain's CDR3 is CASSDWDRAYEQYF. The CDR3 DNA reads TGTGCCAGCAGTGATTGGGACAGGGCCTACGAGCAGTACTTC.

This sequence joins TRBV29-1 and TRBJ2-7, with D possibly TRBD1 on 6 matching bases. CDR1 and CDR2 from the germline V gene are SQVTM and ANQGSEA. The CDR3 has 14 residues. The V and J ends lost 6 bases and 2 bases respectively, with 17 bases between them. CDR3 residues: CSVTGQTNTYEQYF. CDR3 in DNA: TGCAGCGTCACAGGACAGACTAACACCTACGAGCAGTACTTC.

The genes are TRBV7-3 and TRBJ2-7, with D perhaps assigned TRBD1 or TRBD2 (5 bases each). This CDR3 has 13 residues. V was trimmed by 6 bases and J by 5 bases, leaving 14 bases between them. Germline CDR1 is SGHTA and CDR2 is FQGTGA. The CDR3 sequence: CASRPDGTNEQYF. The CDR3, as DNA: TGTGCCAGCAGGCCTGATGGGACCAACGAGCAGTACTTC. Using reference TRBV7-3 and TRBJ2-7 for the parts outside the CDR3, the full variable domain is GAGVSQTPSNKVTEKGKYVELRCDPISGHTALYWYRQSLGQGPEFLIYFQGTGAADDSGLPNDRFFAVRPEGSVSTLKIQRTERGDSAVYLCASRPDGTNEQYFGPGTRLTVT.

This clone is deemed medium-sized. This CDR3 is CASSSSGELFF. The CDR3 DNA reads as TGTGCCAGCAGTTCCTCCGGGGAGCTGTTTTTT. The gene calls are TRBV27 and TRBJ2-2; D call uncertain. In germline, CDR1 is MNHEY, CDR2 SMNVEV (reference sequence). The CDR3 is 11 amino acids. V gave up 4 bases and J gave up 6 bases, with 3 bases separating them.

The gene calls are TRBV5-1 and TRBJ2-1, with 13 bases fitting TRBD2. The germline gives CDR1 SGHRS, CDR2 YFSETQ. The CDR3 totals 18 residues. J lost 6 bases, V lost 3 bases, and 12 bases had no gene match. The CDR3 protein is CASSSQSRWTSGSNEQFF. In nucleotides, the CDR3 is TGCGCCAGCAGCTCGCAATCCCGCTGGACTAGCGGGAGCAATGAGCAGTTCTTC.

The rearrangement links TRBV5-1 to TRBJ1-1, with D possibly being TRBD1 (6 bases). Trimming took 7 bases from V and 6 from J, leaving 19 bases between them. The CDR3 runs 14 residues. Germline CDR1 is SGHRS and CDR2 is YFSETQ. The CDR3 region is CASASSSGGPEAFF. In nucleotides, the CDR3 is TGCGCCAGCGCCTCCTCTTCGGGGGGGCCTGAAGCTTTCTTT.

Regarding this clone: A junction boundary mismatches the germline segment, possibly from a read error. The gene calls are TRBV9 and TRBJ2-3, with 7 bases lining up with TRBD2. The CDR3 runs to 15 residues. Per the germline V gene, CDR1 is SGDLS and CDR2 is YYNGEE. CDR3 sequence reads: CASTLSGLFTDPQYF. The CDR3 coding sequence is TGTGCCAGCACCCTTAGCGGGCTCTTCACAGATCCGCAGTATTTT.

CDR3 region: CSVAGVTGELFF. The CDR3 DNA reads TGCAGCGTTGCAGGGGTCACCGGGGAGCTGTTTTTT. The chain links TRBV29-1 to TRBJ2-2; perhaps TRBD1 as D (6 bases). Germline V gene lookup returns CDR1 SQVTM and CDR2 ANQGSEA. The CDR3 length is 12 residues. V was shortened by 4 bases and J by 4 bases, with 7 bases between the two germline ends.

J is TRBJ2-2 and V is TRBV29-1; D is unclear. CDR1 is SQVTM and CDR2 is ANQGSEA in the germline V gene. This CDR3 contains 10 residues. The CDR3 spells CSHPWGELFF. The DNA for the CDR3 is TGCAGTCACCCCTGGGGGGAGCTGTTTTTT.

In its sample, this clone was seen a few times. The chain uses TRBV6-4 and TRBJ1-2; D ambiguous. This CDR3 comprises 18 residues. V was pared by 8 bases and J by 8 bases, with 33 bases between. Germline CDR1 reads MRHNA; CDR2 reads SNTAGT. CDR3 bases: TGTGCCAGCTTAGTTCCAGTGCCCAGCGGTTGGGAAAAGATGGGCTACACCTTC. Protein sequence: CASLVPVPSGWEKMGYTF.

A few counts support this clone. This chain uses TRBV1 with TRBJ2-1; TRBD2 was called by the table and not checked on the DNA. TRBV1 counts as a pseudogene. This CDR3 comprises 20 residues. The CDR3 nucleotides are TGCACCAGCAGCCAATGTGGGACTAGCGGGAGGGCCGTAGGATACAATGAGCAGTTCTTC. Translated, it gives CTSSQCGTSGRAVGYNEQFF.

This clone was recorded once. The chain uses TRBV5-1 and TRBJ1-5; D gene ambiguous. CDR1 and CDR2 (germline): SGHRS, YFSETQ. The CDR3 totals 15 residues. Trimming pared 1 base from V and 1 base from J, leaving 9 bases between. CDR3 sequence (DNA): TGCGCCAGCAGCTTGAACCCCGGGAGCAATCAGCCCCAGCATTTT. Its protein is CASSLNPGSNQPQHF.

The J gene is TRBJ1-2, the V gene TRBV6-5, with 8 bases matching TRBD1. The J segment lost 6 bases and the V segment lost 6 bases, leaving 3 bases of the junction unmatched. There are 12 residues in the CDR3. CDR1 is MNHEY, CDR2 SVGAGI, per germline. In DNA, the CDR3 is TGTGCCAGCAGAAAACAGGGGGATGGCTACACCTTC. It is translated as CASRKQGDGYTF.

CDR3 nucleotide sequence: TGTGCCAGCACCGAGGACAGGGGTTATCGCGAGCAGTACTTC. It yields the protein CASTEDRGYREQYF. This chain connects TRBV28 to TRBJ2-7; TRBD1 matches 9 bases. Germline values: CDR1 MDHEN, CDR2 SYDVKM. The CDR3 consists of 14 residues. V was clipped by 7 bases and J by 6 bases; unmatched bases: 10.

V usage is TRBV6-1 and J usage is TRBJ2-7, with D perhaps TRBD2 (5 bases). V was cut by 5 bases and J by 2 bases, with 16 bases left in between. Germline CDR1 is MNHNS and CDR2 is SASEGT. The length of the CDR3 is 15 residues. CDR3 in amino acids: CASSLVLRRAYEQYF. The CDR3, as DNA: TGTGCCAGCAGTCTCGTTCTCCGGCGGGCCTACGAGCAGTACTTC.

A few counts support this clone. The chain combines TRBV4-1 with TRBJ2-2; possible D gene TRBD2, 7 bases. In germline, CDR1 is MGHRA, CDR2 YSYEKL. The CDR3 has 16 residues. Trimming shortened V by 0 bases and J by 5 bases, and 13 bases separated the two germline ends. CDR3 DNA: TGCGCCAGCAGCCAAGAGCAGGGGCGGGGGACCGGGGAGCTGTTTTTT. It translates to CASSQEQGRGTGELFF.

The genes are TRBV5-1 and TRBJ2-7; no clear D. CDR3 length: 13 residues. Germline V gene sequence: CDR1 SGHRS, CDR2 YFSETQ. The germline V and J ends were trimmed by 2 bases and 0 bases, with 6 bases remaining between them. CDR3 nucleotides: TGCGCCAGCAGCTTCTCTTACTCCTACGAGCAGTACTTC. This codes for CASSFSYSYEQYF.

The CDR3, as DNA: TGTGCCAGCAGTCATCTTCGGACAGGGTTGTACAATGAGCAGTTCTTC. This translates into CASSHLRTGLYNEQFF. The chain recombines TRBV2 with TRBJ2-1, with 8 bases that match TRBD1. Germline loops: CDR1 SNHLY, CDR2 FYNNEI. The ends lost 5 bases at V and 4 bases at J; junction bases unmatched: 10. This CDR3 spans 16 amino acids.

The rearrangement joins TRBV9 to TRBJ2-2; D is uncertain. Germline CDR1 and CDR2: SGDLS and YYNGEE. The CDR3 covers 17 residues. V lost 0 bases to trimming and J lost 1 base, with 13 bases between them. The CDR3 DNA reads as TGTGCCAGCAGCGTAGATTTTAGTTGGCAGAACACCGGGGAGCTGTTTTTT. Its translation: CASSVDFSWQNTGELFF.

This chain links TRBV7-9 with TRBJ2-7, with a weak D call TRBD2 (5 bases). CDR1 SEHNR and CDR2 FQNEAQ come from the germline V gene (reference sequence). The CDR3 has 13 residues. The V end was cut by 5 bases, the J end by 7 bases, with 15 bases between. The CDR3 DNA reads as TGTGCCAGCAGCGCTCCGGGATGGGGAGAGCAGTACTTC. Protein product: CASSAPGWGEQYF.

The gene calls are TRBV7-9 and TRBJ2-1; TRBD1 matches 10 bases. J was trimmed by 7 bases and V by 3 bases; bases with no gene match: 6. The germline V gene encodes CDR1 SEHNR and CDR2 FQNEAQ (reference sequence). CDR3 length equals 15 residues. The CDR3 sequence is CASSFSGTGANEQFF. CDR3 DNA: TGTGCCAGCAGCTTTTCAGGGACAGGGGCTAATGAGCAGTTCTTC.

The V gene is TRBV7-9, the J gene TRBJ2-5; 9 bases align to TRBD1. The J segment lost 4 bases and the V segment lost 3 bases, leaving 18 bases of the junction unmatched. CDR3 length equals 19 residues. Looked up from germline, CDR1 is SEHNR and CDR2 is FQNEAQ (reference sequence). The CDR3 sequence: CASSFGPEQGARRSETQYF. The DNA of the CDR3 is TGTGCCAGCAGCTTTGGGCCGGAACAGGGGGCACGAAGATCAGAGACCCAGTACTTC.

The chain combines TRBV28 with TRBJ1-1, with no clear D. Germline V gene lookup returns CDR1 MDHEN and CDR2 SYDVKM. This CDR3 is built from 15 residues. V was pared by 5 bases and J by 4 bases, with 17 bases between. The CDR3 nucleotides are TGTGCCAGCAGTAACCAACATGGGCCCCCCACTGAAGCTTTCTTT. The encoded protein is CASSNQHGPPTEAFF. Variable domain in full (rest from reference TRBV28 and TRBJ1-1): DVKVTQSSRYLVKRTGEKVFLECVQDMDHENMFWYRQDPGLGLRLIYFSYDVKMKEKGDIPEGYSVSREKKERFSLILESASTNQTSMYLCASSNQHGPPTEAFFGQGTRLTVV.

The gene calls are TRBV5-6 and TRBJ2-7, with D possibly matching TRBD2 (5 bases). V lost 0 bases and J 6 bases, leaving 13 bases between the germline ends. CDR3 size: 14 residues. Germline CDR1 reads SGHDT; CDR2 reads YYEEEE. CDR3 amino acids: CASSLVAEAGEQYF. The DNA of the CDR3 is TGTGCCAGCAGCTTGGTTGCGGAGGCTGGCGAGCAGTACTTC.

Worth noting for this clone: Other DNA sequences within the sample encode an identical CDR3. The V and J genes are TRBV30 and TRBJ2-7, with unresolved D. Per germline, CDR1 GTSNPN and CDR2 SVGIG (reference sequence). V lost 0 bases, J lost 1 base, and 4 bases lay in between. The length of the CDR3 is 12 residues. The CDR3 DNA is TGTGCCTGGAGTGTGGGATCCTACGAGCAGTACTTC. Residues: CAWSVGSYEQYF.

The chain uses TRBV6-5 and TRBJ1-2, with D possibly TRBD1 on 6 matching bases. Germline loops: CDR1 MNHEY, CDR2 SVGAGI. The CDR3 contains 15 residues. V was cut by 1 base and J by 7 bases, with 16 bases left in between. Here the CDR3 reads CASSYLTNREVGYTF. The CDR3 nucleotides read TGTGCCAGCAGTTACTTGACCAACAGGGAAGTTGGCTACACCTTC.

J is TRBJ1-5 and V is TRBV28; TRBD1 might be the D (6 bases). The ends were cut back, 5 bases at V and 9 bases at J, with 17 bases in the middle. There are 14 residues in the CDR3. Germline V gives CDR1 MDHEN, CDR2 SYDVKM. CDR3 DNA sequence: TGTGCCAGCAGTGGAGAGGGGGAACTAGCGCCCCAGCATTTT. Translation: CASSGEGELAPQHF.

The chain recombines TRBV7-2 with TRBJ2-5, with D possibly TRBD1 on 5 matching bases. V dropped 5 bases and J dropped 5 bases, with 18 bases sitting between them. The CDR3 sequence is 15 residues long. Germline-derived CDR1 and CDR2 are SGHTA and FQGNSA. DNA of the CDR3: TGTGCCAGCAGCCCCCGCGGAAAGGGGCGGGAGACCCAGTACTTC. Translated, it gives CASSPRGKGRETQYF.